This TCR beta chain was obtained from a study of blood T cell repertoires in COVID-19. Study summary: Whether acute or convalescent, the COVID-19 samples came from the United States, Italy and Spain. Sample material is recorded as cDNA or gDNA derived from T cells, B-cell-depleted T cells, or PBMCs.

Between the trimmed V and J ends, which lost 3 bases and 1 base, there was a span of 10 bases. The CDR3 loop spans 15 amino acids. Germline assignment: CDR1 LNHDA and CDR2 SQIVND (reference sequence). Study processing details: The authors estimated nucleated cell counts from reference gene primer amplification. This table comes from immunoSEQ multiplex PCR, and its TCRdb copy is limited to in-frame clones, with some not included. Clone size and the V and J calls come from that table; the DNA yielded D and trimming. This repertoire shows fewer than 150,000 clones, about four fifths found once; its top ten account for about 18%.

V usage is TRBV19 and J usage is TRBJ1-5; possible D gene TRBD1, 5 bases. Sequenced sample: PBMCs or T cells enriched from blood (not recorded which). The sequence was obtained from a man aged 25 to 40 who had recovered from COVID-19. The CDR3 protein is CASSISGESNQPQHF. CDR3 sequence (DNA): TGTGCCAGTAGTATTTCGGGGGAAAGCAATCAGCCCCAGCATTTT. Full variable domain (remainder filled in from reference TRBV19 and TRBJ1-5): DGGITQSPKYLFRKEGQNVTLSCEQNLNHDAMYWYRQDPGQGLRLIYYSQIVNDFQKGDIAEGYSVSREKKESFPLTVTSAQKNPTAFYLCASSISGESNQPQHFGDGTRLSIL.